This TCR beta chain was captured in a study of vaccination and CD4 T cells after COVID-19. To note about this clonotype: What it recognizes is unknown.

The assay that was used to sequence DNA from cultured CD4+ T cells was the Oncomine TCR Beta short-read assay. TCRdb reprocessed the PCR reads via MiXCR and lists one record per CDR3 protein. The sample contains some 11,000 distinct CDR3 sequences, 41% of which appear only once. The V and J ends lost 5 bases and 0 bases respectively, with 11 bases between them. In germline, CDR1 is MDHEN, CDR2 SYDVKM. There are 15 residues in the CDR3. Sample treatment: roughly nine-day PBMC culture with coronavirus spike peptide pools or control peptides (ViraFEST assay). The specimen comprised CD4+ T cells from blood, cultured in vitro, sampled after SARS-CoV-2 vaccination. The chain has TRBV28 and TRBJ2-1; no clear D. This receptor was identified in a human donor who had recovered from COVID-19. Here the CDR3 DNA reads TGTGCCAGCAGTCAACCAGCCAGCTCCTACAATGAGCAGTTCTTC. It yields the protein CASSQPASSYNEQFF.